The rows below give T cell receptor beta chains drawn from one sample of a study of blood T cell repertoires in COVID-19. The repertoire was sequenced with immunoSEQ multiplex PCR; TCRdb's copy has only in-frame clones and lacks some. This sample has roughly 150,000 clones, with roughly 93% found just once. The specimen was peripheral blood. The receptors here all came from a woman aged 55-70 years with COVID-19, enrolled during active disease. Both conserved end residues are part of each CDR3. The D gene is left open where the match is weak. Some rows mark clone size as missing; the rest say once, few, many or name a class of expanded clone.

TRBV9	TRBD1	NA	TRBJ2-2	TGTGCCAGCAGCTCCCCCGGGACAGCGTCAAACACCGGGGAGCTGTTTTTT	CASSSPGTASNTGELFF
TRBV5-1	TRBD1	NA	TRBJ2-7	TGCGCCAGCAGCCAGGCGACAGGGGAAGGCTACGAGCAGTACTTC	CASSQATGEGYEQYF
TRBV7-9	NA	NA	TRBJ1-5	TGTGCCAGCAGCCCGAACAGGGCGGATCAGCCCCAGCATTTT	CASSPNRADQPQHF
TRBV6-5	TRBD1	NA	TRBJ2-7	TGTGCCAGCAGTAAAAGGGACAGCTCCTACGAGCAGTACTTC	CASSKRDSSYEQYF
TRBV27	NA	NA	TRBJ1-2	TGTGCCAGCAGTTTTACGGGGGGCTATGGCTACACCTTC	CASSFTGGYGYTF
TRBV5-1	NA	NA	TRBJ2-7	TGCGCCAGCAGCGGAAGGGACACCACCTACGAGCAGTACTTC	CASSGRDTTYEQYF
TRBV5-3	NA	NA	TRBJ1-4	TGTGCCAGAAGCTTGACCCTGGACAAATCAACTAATGAAAAACTGTTTTTT	CARSLTLDKSTNEKLFF
TRBV3-1/TRBV3-2	NA	NA	TRBJ1-6	TGTGCCAGCAGCCAAGTCAGCGGAGGACCGCCCCTCCACTTT	CASSQVSGGPPLHF
TRBV6-4	NA	NA	TRBJ1-1	TGTGCCAGCAGAAATGACGGTGAGGGGAACACTGAAGCTTTCTTT	CASRNDGEGNTEAFF
TRBV6-6	TRBD1	NA	TRBJ1-6	TGTGCCAGCAGTCCAGGGACAGGATTCCACTTT	CASSPGTGFHF
TRBV4-1	NA	NA	TRBJ1-2	TGCGCCAGCAGCCAAGAGAAGGCGGTTTCATTCTATGGCTACACCTTC	CASSQEKAVSFYGYTF
TRBV7-3	TRBD1	NA	TRBJ1-1	TGTGCCAGGGCGGACAGGGGGCGAACTGAAGCTTTCTTT	CARADRGRTEAFF
TRBV4-1	TRBD1	once	TRBJ2-2	TGCGCCAGCAGACAAACAGGGGGCGCGGCCGGGGAGCTGTTTTTT	CASRQTGGAAGELFF
TRBV11-2	NA	NA	TRBJ1-1	TGTGCCAGCAGCTTAGAGCGTTCTGAAGCTTTCTTT	CASSLERSEAFF
TRBV7-3	NA	few	TRBJ1-1	TGTGCCAGCAGCATTCTCGGGGTCACTGAAGCTTTCTTT	CASSILGVTEAFF
TRBV19	NA	NA	TRBJ1-1	TGTGCCAGTAGTATAGGAGGGTACACTGAAGCTTTCTTT	CASSIGGYTEAFF
TRBV2	TRBD1	NA	TRBJ2-1	TGTGCCAGTCTCGGGACAGGGAATGAGCAGTTCTTC	CASLGTGNEQFF
TRBV12-3/TRBV12-4	NA	NA	TRBJ1-3	TGTGCCAGCAGTCCATCAAGAAACACCATATATTTT	CASSPSRNTIYF
TRBV7-5	NA	NA	TRBJ2-2	TGTGCCAGAAGCCAAACAGGGACGAACACCGGGGAGCTGTTTTTT	CARSQTGTNTGELFF
TRBV19	NA	NA	TRBJ1-2	TGTGCCAGTAGTGGGGGGGAACACACCTTC	CASSGGEHTF
TRBV7-3	NA	NA	TRBJ1-2	TGTGCCAGCAGCCAAGGGGTTGATCCTAACTATGGCTACACCTTC	CASSQGVDPNYGYTF
TRBV7-3	TRBD1	NA	TRBJ1-1	TGTGCCAGCAGCTCCTTAGGACAGGGGAACACTGAAGCTTTCTTT	CASSSLGQGNTEAFF
TRBV7-6	NA	NA	TRBJ1-2	TGTGCCAGCAGCCCCGGAGGGTACCCTAACTATGGCTACACCTTC	CASSPGGYPNYGYTF